These T cell receptor beta chains were read from a single sample in a study of blood T cell repertoires in COVID-19. The data were produced by immunoSEQ multiplex PCR, yet TCRdb's version contains in-frame clones alone and is incomplete. The sample holds about 61,000 clones; 86% are singletons and the top ten take about 14%. The sequenced sample was peripheral blood. These receptors came from a human donor in a cohort sampled during active COVID-19. CDR3s include the opening cysteine and the closing phenylalanine or tryptophan. A D gene is named only where the DNA matches it firmly. Not every row has a clone size; where given, it reads once, few, many or a size class.

D: -; V: TRBV18; J: TRBJ1-6; size: -; DNA: TGTGCCAGCTCGCGGGACGGTCAAAATTCACCCCTCCACTTT; CDR3: CASSRDGQNSPLHF
D: -; V: TRBV9; J: TRBJ2-7; size: -; DNA: TGTGCCAGCAGCGTAGTCGGCAGGGGTGACGAGCAGTACTTC; CDR3: CASSVVGRGDEQYF
D: TRBD1; V: TRBV18; J: TRBJ1-2; size: -; DNA: TGTGCCAGCTCACCGGGACAGGGGGATGGCTACACCTTC; CDR3: CASSPGQGDGYTF
D: -; V: TRBV27; J: TRBJ2-7; size: -; DNA: TGTGCCACCTCTGAAGGAGCGGGCGGCTACGAGCAGTACTTC; CDR3: CATSEGAGGYEQYF
D: -; V: TRBV27; J: TRBJ2-3; size: once; DNA: TGTGCCAGCAGTTTGTTCAGGGGAACGGATACGCAGTATTTT; CDR3: CASSLFRGTDTQYF
D: TRBD2; V: TRBV20-1; J: TRBJ2-1; size: -; DNA: TGCAGTGCTAGTAAAGGACTAGCGGGAGGCTTCTTCTACAATGAGCAGTTCTTC; CDR3: CSASKGLAGGFFYNEQFF
D: -; V: TRBV7-3; J: TRBJ1-1; size: -; DNA: TGTGCCAGCGGAATACAGGGGAACACTGAAGCTTTCTTT; CDR3: CASGIQGNTEAFF
D: -; V: TRBV6-2/TRBV6-3; J: TRBJ2-1; size: few; DNA: TGTGCCAGCAGTCCATCCTACCGGCAGGGTCAATTCTTC; CDR3: CASSPSYRQGQFF
D: TRBD2; V: TRBV18; J: TRBJ2-1; size: -; DNA: TGTGCCAGCTCATACACCTTTAGCGGGAGGAGCTATGAGCAGTTCTTC; CDR3: CASSYTFSGRSYEQFF
D: TRBD1; V: TRBV3-1/TRBV3-2; J: TRBJ2-1; size: -; DNA: TGTGCCAGCAGCCAAGATATAGGCAGGGGGCTAAGGAATGAGCAGTTCTTC; CDR3: CASSQDIGRGLRNEQFF
D: -; V: TRBV7-6; J: TRBJ1-3; size: few; DNA: TGTGCCAGCAGCTTAGGAGGGTTTAGCTCTGGAAACACCATATATTTT; CDR3: CASSLGGFSSGNTIYF
D: TRBD2; V: TRBV19; J: TRBJ2-5; size: -; DNA: TGTGCCAGTAGGGCGGGAGCGGCTGAGACCCAGTACTTC; CDR3: CASRAGAAETQYF
D: -; V: TRBV3-1/TRBV3-2; J: TRBJ2-2; size: -; DNA: TGTGCCAGCAGCTGGAGTATGACCACCGGGGAGCTGTTTTTT; CDR3: CASSWSMTTGELFF
D: TRBD1; V: TRBV18; J: TRBJ1-5; size: -; DNA: TGTGCCAGCTCACCCTACGACAGGGGCGGTCAGCCCCAGCATTTT; CDR3: CASSPYDRGGQPQHF
D: TRBD1; V: TRBV9; J: TRBJ2-3; size: -; DNA: TGTGCCAGCAGCGTAGCGATGGTTCGACAGGGGGGAAGGGGCACAGATACGCAGTATTTT; CDR3: CASSVAMVRQGGRGTDTQYF
D: TRBD1; V: TRBV24-1; J: TRBJ2-1; size: -; DNA: TGTGCCACCAGTGATTTCCGGGACAGGGGGTGGAATGAGCAGTTCTTC; CDR3: CATSDFRDRGWNEQFF
D: TRBD1; V: TRBV28; J: TRBJ2-7; size: -; DNA: TGTGCCAGCAGTCCGACAGGGGGTGGCTTCTCCTACGAGCAGTACTTC; CDR3: CASSPTGGGFSYEQYF
D: TRBD1; V: TRBV24-1; J: TRBJ1-2; size: -; DNA: TGTGCCACCAGTGACCCGACAGGGGAGTATGGCTACACCTTC; CDR3: CATSDPTGEYGYTF
D: -; V: TRBV5-1; J: TRBJ2-7; size: -; DNA: TGCGCCAGCAGCTTCGGCGGGGCGATTATATACGAGCAGTACTTC; CDR3: CASSFGGAIIYEQYF
D: -; V: TRBV27; J: TRBJ1-2; size: -; DNA: TGTGCCAGCAGTTTTTCAGGGGTAGGCTATGGCTACACCTTC; CDR3: CASSFSGVGYGYTF
D: -; V: TRBV27; J: TRBJ1-1; size: -; DNA: TGTGCCAGCAGTTTAGGTGGGACAACACTGACAGCTTTCTTT; CDR3: CASSLGGTTLTAFF
D: -; V: TRBV7-3; J: TRBJ2-6; size: -; DNA: TGTGCCAGCAGTCAAGGTACAGGTCTCTCTGGGGCCAACGTCCTGACTTTC; CDR3: CASSQGTGLSGANVLTF
D: -; V: TRBV18; J: TRBJ1-3; size: -; DNA: TGTGCCAGCTCACCAACCGGTACTGGAAACACCATATATTTT; CDR3: CASSPTGTGNTIYF
D: -; V: TRBV7-3; J: TRBJ2-3; size: -; DNA: TGTGCCAGCAGCGTTCAGAGCACAGATACGCAGTATTTT; CDR3: CASSVQSTDTQYF
D: TRBD2; V: TRBV4-1; J: TRBJ2-3; size: once; DNA: TGCGCCAGCAGCCAAGAAGGCCTAGCGGGAAAAGGCACAGATACGCAGTATTTT; CDR3: CASSQEGLAGKGTDTQYF
D: -; V: TRBV5-1; J: TRBJ2-4; size: -; DNA: TGCGCCAGCAGTGAGCAGGGGTTAGCCAAAAACATTCAGTACTTC; CDR3: CASSEQGLAKNIQYF
D: -; V: TRBV10-2; J: TRBJ2-3; size: -; DNA: TGCGCCAGCATCGGAGATACGCAGTATTTT; CDR3: CASIGDTQYF
D: TRBD1; V: TRBV4-1; J: TRBJ2-1; size: -; DNA: TGCGCCAGCAGCCTTTACCCCCCAGGGGGCTCCTACAATGAGCAGTTCTTC; CDR3: CASSLYPPGGSYNEQFF
D: TRBD2; V: TRBV10-2; J: TRBJ2-7; size: few; DNA: TGCGCCAGCACTCCTGGGGGGGATTCTTACGAGCAGTACTTC; CDR3: CASTPGGDSYEQYF
D: TRBD1; V: TRBV10-3; J: TRBJ2-2; size: once; DNA: TGTGCCATCACGACAGGGGCCTATGACACCGGGGAGCTGTTTTTT; CDR3: CAITTGAYDTGELFF
D: -; V: TRBV29-1; J: TRBJ1-1; size: -; DNA: TGCAGCGTGAACGAAGCCACTGAAGCTTTCTTT; CDR3: CSVNEATEAFF
D: -; V: TRBV7-9; J: TRBJ2-1; size: -; DNA: TGTGCCAGCAGCTTACTCCACAATGAGCAGTTCTTC; CDR3: CASSLLHNEQFF
D: TRBD1; V: TRBV6-6; J: TRBJ2-3; size: -; DNA: TGTGCCAGCAGTTACTCGCGAGGGACAGGGGCAGATACGCAGTATTTT; CDR3: CASSYSRGTGADTQYF
D: -; V: TRBV7-2; J: TRBJ1-5; size: once; DNA: TGTGCCAGCAGCTCCGGGACTATTGCGAACCAGCCCCAGCATTTT; CDR3: CASSSGTIANQPQHF
D: TRBD1; V: TRBV4-3; J: TRBJ2-5; size: -; DNA: TGCGCCAGCAGCTCGATGGGTGGGACAGGAGCAAAAGGGACCCAGTACTTC; CDR3: CASSSMGGTGAKGTQYF
D: TRBD2; V: TRBV5-4; J: TRBJ2-7; size: -; DNA: TGTGCCAGCAGCGAGGGAGGGACCTACGAGCAGTACTTC; CDR3: CASSEGGTYEQYF
D: TRBD1; V: TRBV5-8; J: TRBJ1-2; size: -; DNA: TGTGCCAGCAGCCGTGACAGGGGGGGCGATGGCTACACCTTC; CDR3: CASSRDRGGDGYTF
D: -; V: TRBV28; J: TRBJ1-5; size: -; DNA: TGTGCCAGCACCCTCGCAGGGGCCCACATTGAGCCCCAGCATTTT; CDR3: CASTLAGAHIEPQHF
D: TRBD2; V: TRBV5-1; J: TRBJ2-7; size: -; DNA: TGCGCCAGCAGCTTGACGGGAGGGCGGGGGCAGTACTTC; CDR3: CASSLTGGRGQYF
D: -; V: TRBV7-3; J: TRBJ2-2; size: -; DNA: TGTGCCAGCAGTAGATTTGAGACCGGGGAGCTGTTTTTT; CDR3: CASSRFETGELFF
D: TRBD2; V: TRBV11-2; J: TRBJ2-3; size: -; DNA: TGTGCCAGCAGCTTTACTTCTGGGGCGGGGGGCACAGATACGCAGTATTTT; CDR3: CASSFTSGAGGTDTQYF
D: TRBD1; V: TRBV5-1; J: TRBJ2-7; size: once; DNA: TGCGCCAGCAGCCCCCTAGCCGGGACAGGGCCCCACGAGCAGTACTTC; CDR3: CASSPLAGTGPHEQYF
D: TRBD2; V: TRBV29-1; J: TRBJ2-5; size: -; DNA: TGCAGCGTTGAAGATTGGAGGGCGGGAGTTGAAGAGACCCAGTACTTC; CDR3: CSVEDWRAGVEETQYF
D: -; V: TRBV19; J: TRBJ1-2; size: -; DNA: TGTGCCAGTAGTGTTAGCCGGAAGGATGGCTACACCTTC; CDR3: CASSVSRKDGYTF
D: TRBD2; V: TRBV7-2; J: TRBJ2-1; size: -; DNA: TGTGCCAGCAGCTCCGGGACTAGCGTATACAATGAGCAGTTCTTC; CDR3: CASSSGTSVYNEQFF
D: TRBD1; V: TRBV5-1; J: TRBJ2-2; size: -; DNA: TGCGCCAGCAGAAGGGACAGAGGAGGCACCGGGGAGCTGTTTTTT; CDR3: CASRRDRGGTGELFF
D: -; V: TRBV12-3/TRBV12-4; J: TRBJ1-2; size: few; DNA: TGTGCCAGCAGTATATTAGGGGGCTATGGCTACACCTTC; CDR3: CASSILGGYGYTF
D: TRBD1; V: TRBV5-4; J: TRBJ1-2; size: -; DNA: TGTGCCAGCAGCCTTGTTCAAGGCAGGGGGATCTATGGCTACACCTTC; CDR3: CASSLVQGRGIYGYTF
D: TRBD1; V: TRBV14; J: TRBJ1-3; size: -; DNA: TGTGCCAGCAGCCGAAGGGGGACAGCCCTATTCTCTGGAAACACCATATATTTT; CDR3: CASSRRGTALFSGNTIYF
D: -; V: TRBV7-9; J: TRBJ2-2; size: -; DNA: TGTGCCAGCAGCTTAATTTCTCCCGGGGAGCTGTTTTTT; CDR3: CASSLISPGELFF
D: -; V: TRBV6-1; J: TRBJ1-2; size: -; DNA: TGTGCCAGCAGTGTGGTGTTTTTGAGGGAGGACTATGGCTACACCTTC; CDR3: CASSVVFLREDYGYTF
D: -; V: TRBV18; J: TRBJ2-3; size: -; DNA: TGTGCCAGCTCACCGAGGACATCGGCCAGAGATACGCAGTATTTT; CDR3: CASSPRTSARDTQYF
D: -; V: TRBV7-6; J: TRBJ1-2; size: -; DNA: TGTGCCAGCAGCTCTCGGGTTACCGACTATGGCTACACCTTC; CDR3: CASSSRVTDYGYTF